Sequencing of this T cell receptor beta chain was carried out in a study of T cell clonotyping in hematopoietic cell transplantation. Findings and limits, study-wide: CD4 and CD8 repertoire contributions could not be separated without sorting. Higher Inverse Simpson Index values in graft donor and pretransplant recipient predicted broader posttransplant TCR diversity. At the given depth, recipient repertoires were over 95% de novo clonotypes.

For this clone: What it binds is unknown.

V was cut by 1 base and J by 11 bases, with 6 bases left in between. The length of the CDR3 is 11 residues. Germline CDR1 and CDR2: MNHNS and SASEGT. Clones were sequenced by immunoSEQ multiplex PCR, and TCRdb holds only the in-frame ones, with some missing. The repertoire consists of fewer than 70,000 clones, with around 94% occurring once and the leading ten covering 1.6%. The sequencing sample was made of peripheral blood mononuclear cells. The chain carries TRBV6-1 and TRBJ2-4; no reliable D call. This clonotype originated in a man aged 45-60 years in good health. Some clones in this sample may be carry-over from other donors' samples. The CDR3 bases are TGTGCCAGCAGTGAAGGAGGCGTTCAGTACTTC. It codes for CASSEGGVQYF.